One T cell receptor beta chain is described in this entry. The sample holds one count of this clone. Its antigen has not been determined. Base qualities are missing; no much larger clone stands one base away. Library preparation employed the immunoSEQ multiplex PCR assay. For the multiplex PCR, a mixture combining 60 forward primers for TCR Vbeta segments and 13 reverse primers for TCR Jbeta segments was used. The CDR3 region of rearranged TCR beta genes was amplified from genomic DNA with a multiplex PCR assay. The Illumina HiSeq System was used to sequence the amplified TCR beta libraries as 87-base-pair reads. Per the original workflow: Across the 700 or so repertoires, a later analysis counted about 81 million unique TCR beta chains, 8.5 million to 12 million of which were shared by at least two donors. Raw reads were error-corrected and collapsed into unique sequences by a nearest-neighbor algorithm in which closely related sequences were merged to remove PCR and sequencing errors. To assign V, D and J gene segments, CDR3 sequences were aligned to IMGT reference sequences. For a sequence to be retained, a match of at least six nucleotides to both a V gene segment and a J gene segment was required. A rearrangement was called productive if the CDR3 had no stop codons and remained in frame with V and J, and every other rearrangement was called non-productive. Following IMGT convention, CDR3 was defined as the stretch from the second conserved V-encoded cysteine up to the conserved J-encoded phenylalanine. In an earlier analysis of 550 to 650 of the donors, sequences lacking an unambiguous match to a single V gene segment were excluded. An earlier analysis of several hundred of the donors classified V segments as functional when productive rearrangements were above 56.7% and as segregating when the standard deviation between donors was above 5%. To diagnose cytomegalovirus status from the catalog of TCR beta chain sequences, a statistical classification framework was built. In a later analysis, V and J genes were assigned by comparing TCR nucleotide sequences against IMGT/GENE-DB human TR gene sequences. Using the TCRdist pipeline, a later analysis assigned CDR3 sequences along with most-parsimonious VDJ recombination scenarios. In a later analysis, each TCR beta chain was defined by its CDR3 amino acid sequence together with its V-gene family, and reads without a unique V-gene family were excluded. To address suspected cross-contamination and a sequencing artifact, a later analysis removed under 600 highly shared, low-generation-probability nucleotide sequences. For each public chain, a later analysis derived a clonal expansion index from normalized ranks of inferred template counts within each repertoire. In a later analysis, generation probabilities were computed with a VDJ recombination model fitted to out-of-frame rearrangements, and the resulting probabilities were checked against IGoR. In a later analysis, TCR-TCR, TCR-HLA and TCR-CMV co-occurrence was scored with hypergeometric tests, and a repertoire-size bias correction was applied to TCR pairs. To estimate false discovery rates, a later analysis permuted the HLA or CMV assignments 20 times. A later analysis grouped co-occurring TCRs with DBSCAN, adding TCRdist sequence similarity when clustering within HLA-allele-positive subsets. Repertoires with fewer than 30,000 or more than 120,000 public chains were left out of co-occurrence clustering, as were four to six repertoires with anomalous nucleotide sharing. TCRdb took over this immuneACCESS table, retaining in-frame rearrangements with V and J assigned. Such tables are incomplete; in checked studies, under half of the missing clones stem from an unresolved V gene, and the remainder is unexplained. That table gives V, J and clone size, and the DNA gave D and trimming. This sample holds about 120,000 clones; 77% were observed only once. The ten largest clones add up to 9.5% to 13% of the sample.

The cohort consisted of 650 to 850 healthy bone marrow donors. All cohort members were sampled while nominally healthy, although unrecorded immune exposures were likely present. The donor was CMV seropositive and belonged to the group of 250 to 350 seropositive cohort members. A peripheral blood sample was collected from each donor, and TCR beta sequencing was performed on peripheral blood mononuclear cells. The Qiagen DNeasy Blood Extraction Kit was used to extract genomic DNA from the blood cell samples. From cysteine to phenylalanine, the CDR3 is 16 amino acids long. Solely the CDR3 DNA is kept, with 48 bases framed from the first base. V loses 5 bases at its end and J loses 1 base; junction bases beyond the gene matches: 9. According to the germline V gene (reference sequence), CDR1 reads SEHNR and CDR2 reads FQNEAQ. This sample is drawn from a study of cytomegalovirus exposure and HLA in healthy donors (dated by TCRdb to 2017 to 2019). Background on the whole study: According to an earlier analysis of a few hundred of the donors, about 179 million T cells yielded 90 million to 130 million unique TCR beta sequences and 276 Gb of sequence data. About 320 gigabases of sequencing data and 80 million or so unique TCR sequences were included in an early release covering around 650 HLA-typed donors. Of the approximately 400 genotyped donors, 65% to 90% were placed in the genetic ancestry cluster associated with self-reported Caucasian donors. The study aimed to test whether cataloging public T cell receptors could reveal signatures of past pathogen exposure. The T cell repertoires of roughly 660 subjects were profiled by immunosequencing and related to cytomegalovirus serostatus. In addition to the first cohort of hundreds of subjects, a separate validation cohort of 120 different subjects was used. To predict cytomegalovirus infection status, the study combined high-throughput TCR immunosequencing, statistical association of individual TCRs with disease status, and machine learning. A later analysis re-examined previously published TCR beta repertoires from around 670 donors and added high-resolution HLA genotyping to investigate patterns of TCR occurrence. Rather than using new phenotypic data, the later analysis identified candidate immune exposures from TCR beta sequences and from how often those sequences occurred across donors. To decide whether each TCR beta V gene segment behaved as functional or pseudogenic, an earlier analysis of some 600 of the donors relied on high-throughput TCR beta sequencing. Donor age, sex, ethnicity and CMV serostatus were collected together with the repertoire data. A later genetic analysis used genome-wide SNP genotypes for about three fifths of the 666 donors, treating that subset as a discovery cohort. Every discovery cohort repertoire had been produced on one sequencing platform. Class I and class II HLA loci were covered by the typing at four-digit resolution. Typing coverage differed by locus: A, B, C, DRB1 and DQB1 were typed in about 620-640 donors, DQA1 in roughly 510, DPA1 in around 580, and DPB1 in 450 to 490. Because of strong linkage in the cohort, roughly 5 DR-DQ haplotypes were treated as single units for association and clustering. Among some 410 genotyped donors of the cohort, an average of around 240,000 unique TCR beta nucleotide sequences was sequenced per donor, of which 15% to 20% were non-productive.

The research as a whole found: According to a later analysis, TCR association rates differed among HLA loci, with DRB1 alleles showing the most associated TCRs and HLA-C alleles showing the fewest. A cluster of highly shared sequence variants was judged likely to be a technical artifact of the sequencing pipeline. The study listed 150 to 200 TCR beta chains as associated with cytomegalovirus. In this cohort, only TCR beta chains were sequenced, and detectable features were limited by the absence of alpha or paired-chain data. Because the 87-base-pair reads could not distinguish some IMGT-functional V segments, including TRBV6-2 and TRBV6-3, those segments were excluded. Correlated functional status among segregating V segments might be attributable to linkage disequilibrium, but an unknown experimental factor could not be ruled out. A further reported finding was that TCR beta sequences accurately predicted the HLA-A and HLA-B alleles for most subjects in the first cohort. The classifier was reported to diagnose cytomegalovirus status with high specificity and sensitivity in both the original and validation cohorts. Because HLA typing was missing for some donors at each locus, association tests included only the typed subset. At a false discovery rate of 0.05, a later analysis linked fewer than 20,000 TCR beta sequences to specific HLA alleles. In a later analysis, HLA-associated TCR beta chains showed more clonal expansion and lower generation probabilities than non-associated chains that were equally common. When HLA alleles, especially DR and DQ, strongly co-occurred, attributing TCR associations to individual alleles was difficult. Most TCR sequences were seen in very few donors, while some public TCRs were found in many individuals. In an earlier analysis of 500 to 650 of the donors, most TCR beta V segments appeared in productive rearrangements about 87% or about 30% of the time, broadly matching IMGT annotations. Three of the identified cytomegalovirus-associated TCR beta chains were confirmed in vitro to be specific for cytomegalovirus antigens. In a later genetic analysis, a missense DCLRE1C variant was associated with V-gene and J-gene trimming of TCR beta chains, and the association was replicated in an independent cohort. For the cohort, immune exposure information was limited to CMV serostatus. Most CMV-associated TCR beta chains appeared to be HLA-restricted in a later analysis, and the HLA associations seemed to be driven largely by CMV exposure. A later analysis reported that several top co-occurrence clusters appeared linked to parvovirus B19, influenza, CMV and Epstein-Barr virus. According to the authors, the approach could potentially be generalized to other disease states and immunological phenotypes. Sequencing depth was assumed to be roughly uniform across donors in the presence/absence analyses, though that assumption may not hold. Because counts were too low, 15 to 20 rarely observed V segments, including chromosome 9 orphons, were left out of the earlier analysis of 587 of the donors. A later genetic analysis reported fewer N-insertions in productive TCRs among donors in an Asian-associated ancestry cluster than the 666-donor mean.

The sequence derives from a man aged 40-50 years in good health and CMV-seropositive. This chain joins TRBV7-9 to TRBJ2-3; the central 7 bases match TRBD2. Source material: PBMCs. CDR3 reads: CASSLGRDGGTDTQYF. The DNA is as follows: TGTGCCAGCAGCCTGGGGAGGGATGGGGGCACAGATACGCAGTATTTT.